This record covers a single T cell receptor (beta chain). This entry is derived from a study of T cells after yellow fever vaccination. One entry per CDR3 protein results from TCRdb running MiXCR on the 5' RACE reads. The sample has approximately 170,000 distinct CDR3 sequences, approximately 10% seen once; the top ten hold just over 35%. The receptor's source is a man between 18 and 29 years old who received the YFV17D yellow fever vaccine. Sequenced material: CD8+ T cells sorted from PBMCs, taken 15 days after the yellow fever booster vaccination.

DNA of the CDR3: TGCGCCAGCAGCTTGGATGGTACCTACGAGCAGTACGTC. Amino acids: CASSLDGTYEQYV. The V call is TRBV5-1, the J call TRBJ2-7, with D unclear. V shed 0 bases and J shed 2 bases, with 6 bases lying between them. Germline loops: CDR1 SGHRS, CDR2 YFSETQ. This CDR3 is built from 13 residues.